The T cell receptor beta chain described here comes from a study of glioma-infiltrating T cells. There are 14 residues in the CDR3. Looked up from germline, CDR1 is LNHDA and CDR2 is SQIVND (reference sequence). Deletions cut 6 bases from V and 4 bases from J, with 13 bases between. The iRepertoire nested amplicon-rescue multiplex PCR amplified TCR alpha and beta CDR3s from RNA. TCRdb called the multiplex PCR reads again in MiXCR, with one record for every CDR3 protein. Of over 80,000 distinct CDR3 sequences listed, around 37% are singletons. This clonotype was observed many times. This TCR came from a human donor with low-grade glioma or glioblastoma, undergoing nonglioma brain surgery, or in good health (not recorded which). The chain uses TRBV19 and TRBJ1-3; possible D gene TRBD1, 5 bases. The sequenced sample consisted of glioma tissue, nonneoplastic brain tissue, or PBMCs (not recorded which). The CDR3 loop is CASRPQGTGNTIYF. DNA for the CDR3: TGTGCCAGTAGACCGCAGGGAACAGGAAACACCATATATTTT.